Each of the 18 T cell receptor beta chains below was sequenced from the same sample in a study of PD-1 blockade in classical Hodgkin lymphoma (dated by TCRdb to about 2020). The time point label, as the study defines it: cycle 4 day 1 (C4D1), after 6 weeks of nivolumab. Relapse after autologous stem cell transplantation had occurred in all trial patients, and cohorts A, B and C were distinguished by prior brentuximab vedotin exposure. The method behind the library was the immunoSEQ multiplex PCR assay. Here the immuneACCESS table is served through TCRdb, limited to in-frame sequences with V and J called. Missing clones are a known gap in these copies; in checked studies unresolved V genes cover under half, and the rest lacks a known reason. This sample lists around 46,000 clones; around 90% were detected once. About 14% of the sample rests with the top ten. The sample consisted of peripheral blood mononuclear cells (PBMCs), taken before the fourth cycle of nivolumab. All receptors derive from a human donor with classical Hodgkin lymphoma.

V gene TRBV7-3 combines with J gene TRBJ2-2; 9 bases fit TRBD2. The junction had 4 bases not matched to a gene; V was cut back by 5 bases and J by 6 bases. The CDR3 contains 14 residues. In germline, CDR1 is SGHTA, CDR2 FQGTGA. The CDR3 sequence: CASSRGLASGELFF. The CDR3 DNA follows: TGTGCCAGCAGCAGAGGACTAGCGTCCGGGGAGCTGTTTTTT.

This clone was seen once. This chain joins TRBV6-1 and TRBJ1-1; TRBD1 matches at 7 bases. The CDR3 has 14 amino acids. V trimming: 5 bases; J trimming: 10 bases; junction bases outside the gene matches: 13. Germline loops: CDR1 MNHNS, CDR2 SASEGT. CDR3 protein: CASSRQGSTLGAFF. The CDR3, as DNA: TGTGCCAGCAGTCGACAGGGCTCAACACTGGGAGCTTTCTTT.

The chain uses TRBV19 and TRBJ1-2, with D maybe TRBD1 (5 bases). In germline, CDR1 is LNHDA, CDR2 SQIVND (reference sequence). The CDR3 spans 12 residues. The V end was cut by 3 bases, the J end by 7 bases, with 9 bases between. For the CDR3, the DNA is TGTGCCAGTAGTATCGGGGGGTCTGGCTACACCTTC. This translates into CASSIGGSGYTF.

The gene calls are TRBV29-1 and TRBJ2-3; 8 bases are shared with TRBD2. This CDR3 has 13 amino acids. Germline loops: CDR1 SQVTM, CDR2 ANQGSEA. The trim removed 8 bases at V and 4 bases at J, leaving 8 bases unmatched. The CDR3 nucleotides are TGCAGCTCCGTGGGACTAGTCGCAGATACGCAGTATTTT. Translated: CSSVGLVADTQYF.

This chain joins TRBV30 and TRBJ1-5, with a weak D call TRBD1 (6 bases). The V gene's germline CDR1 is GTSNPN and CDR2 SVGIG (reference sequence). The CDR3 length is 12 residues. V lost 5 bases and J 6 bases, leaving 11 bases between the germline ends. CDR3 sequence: CAWATGSQPQHF. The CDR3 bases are TGTGCCTGGGCAACAGGGTCTCAGCCCCAGCATTTT.

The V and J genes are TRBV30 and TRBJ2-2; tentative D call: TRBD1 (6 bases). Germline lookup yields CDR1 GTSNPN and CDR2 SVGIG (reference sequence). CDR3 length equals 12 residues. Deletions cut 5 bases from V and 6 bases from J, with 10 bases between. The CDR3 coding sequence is TGTGCCTGGGGACAGTCCGCCGGGGAGCTGTTTTTT. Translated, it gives CAWGQSAGELFF.

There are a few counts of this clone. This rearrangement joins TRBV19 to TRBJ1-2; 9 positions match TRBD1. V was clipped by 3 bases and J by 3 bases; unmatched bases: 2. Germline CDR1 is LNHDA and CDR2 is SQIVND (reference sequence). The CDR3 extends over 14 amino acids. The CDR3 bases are TGTGCCAGTAGTATCGGGGACAGGGACTATGGCTACACCTTC. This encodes CASSIGDRDYGYTF.

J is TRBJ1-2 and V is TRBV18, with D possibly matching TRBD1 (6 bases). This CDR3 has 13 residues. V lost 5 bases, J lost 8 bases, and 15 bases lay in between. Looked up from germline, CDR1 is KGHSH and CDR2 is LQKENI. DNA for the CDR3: TGTGCCAGCTCAAAAGGGGGAGCCTACGGCTACACCTTC. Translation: CASSKGGAYGYTF.

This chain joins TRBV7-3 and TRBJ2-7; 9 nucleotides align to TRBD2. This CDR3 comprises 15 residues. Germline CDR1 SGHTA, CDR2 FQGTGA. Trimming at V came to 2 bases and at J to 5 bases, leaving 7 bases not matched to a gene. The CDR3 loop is CASSLSLAGVHEQYF. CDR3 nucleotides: TGTGCCAGCAGCTTATCTTTAGCGGGAGTACACGAGCAGTACTTC. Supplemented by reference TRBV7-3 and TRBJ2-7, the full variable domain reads GAGVSQTPSNKVTEKGKYVELRCDPISGHTALYWYRQSLGQGPEFLIYFQGTGAADDSGLPNDRFFAVRPEGSVSTLKIQRTERGDSAVYLCASSLSLAGVHEQYFGPGTRLTVT.

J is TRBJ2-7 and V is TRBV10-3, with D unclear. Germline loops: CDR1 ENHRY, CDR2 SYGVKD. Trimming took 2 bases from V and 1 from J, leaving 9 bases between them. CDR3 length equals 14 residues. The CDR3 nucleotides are TGTGCCATCAGTGAGATGGGATTTTCCTACGAGCAGTACTTC. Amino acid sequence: CAISEMGFSYEQYF.

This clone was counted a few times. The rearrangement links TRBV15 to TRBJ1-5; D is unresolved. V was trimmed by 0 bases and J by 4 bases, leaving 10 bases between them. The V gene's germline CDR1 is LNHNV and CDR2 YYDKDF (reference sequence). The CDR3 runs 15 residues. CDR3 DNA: TGTGCCACCAGCAGAGATTATAGGCAGAATCAGCCCCAGCATTTT. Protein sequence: CATSRDYRQNQPQHF.

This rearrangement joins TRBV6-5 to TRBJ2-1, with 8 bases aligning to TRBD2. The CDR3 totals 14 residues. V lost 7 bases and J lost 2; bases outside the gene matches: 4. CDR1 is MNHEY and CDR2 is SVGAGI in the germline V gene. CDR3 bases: TGTGCCAGCAATAGAGCGGGGGCCTACAATGAGCAGTTCTTC. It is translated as CASNRAGAYNEQFF.

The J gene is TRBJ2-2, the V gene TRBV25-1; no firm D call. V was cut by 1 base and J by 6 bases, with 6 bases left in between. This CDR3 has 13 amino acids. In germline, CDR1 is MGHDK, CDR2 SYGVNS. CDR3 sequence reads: CASSESQAGELFF. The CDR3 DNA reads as TGTGCCAGCAGTGAATCTCAGGCCGGGGAGCTGTTTTTT.

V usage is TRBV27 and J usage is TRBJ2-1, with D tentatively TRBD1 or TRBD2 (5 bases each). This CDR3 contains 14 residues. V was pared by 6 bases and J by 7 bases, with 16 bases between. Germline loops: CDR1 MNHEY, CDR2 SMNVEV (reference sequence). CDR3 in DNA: TGTGCCAGCAGCGGTCTCGAGGGGCTGAATGAGCAGTTCTTC. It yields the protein CASSGLEGLNEQFF.

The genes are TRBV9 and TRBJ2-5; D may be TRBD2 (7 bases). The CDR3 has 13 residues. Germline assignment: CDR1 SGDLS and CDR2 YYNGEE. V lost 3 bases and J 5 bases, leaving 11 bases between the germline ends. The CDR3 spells CASSAGGVETQYF. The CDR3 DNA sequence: TGTGCCAGCAGCGCGGGGGGCGTGGAGACCCAGTACTTC. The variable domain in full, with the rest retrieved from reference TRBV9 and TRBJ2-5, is DSGVTQTPKHLITATGQRVTLRCSPRSGDLSVYWYQQSLDQGLQFLIQYYNGEERAKGNILERFSAQQFPDLHSELNLSSLELGDSALYFCASSAGGVETQYFGPGTRLLVL.

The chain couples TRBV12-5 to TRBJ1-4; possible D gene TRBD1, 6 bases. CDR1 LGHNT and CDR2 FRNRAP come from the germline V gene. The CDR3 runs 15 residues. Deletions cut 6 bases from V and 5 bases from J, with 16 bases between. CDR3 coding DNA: TGTGCTAGTGGGTTAGGGGGACAACTGAATGAAAAACTGTTTTTT. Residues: CASGLGGQLNEKLFF.

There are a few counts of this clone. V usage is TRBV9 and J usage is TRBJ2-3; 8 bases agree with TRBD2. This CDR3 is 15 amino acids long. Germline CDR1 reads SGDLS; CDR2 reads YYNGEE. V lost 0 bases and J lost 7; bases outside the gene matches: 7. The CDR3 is CASSVGTGGIYTQYF. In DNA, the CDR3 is TGTGCCAGCAGCGTAGGAACGGGAGGGATTTATACGCAGTATTTT.

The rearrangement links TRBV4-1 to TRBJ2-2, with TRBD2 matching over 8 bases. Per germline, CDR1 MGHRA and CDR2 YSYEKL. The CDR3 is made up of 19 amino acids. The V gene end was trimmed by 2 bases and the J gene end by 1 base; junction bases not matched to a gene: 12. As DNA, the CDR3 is TGCGCCAGCAGCCAAAGAGGAGATAGCGGGAAACTGAACACCGGGGAGCTGTTTTTT. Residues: CASSQRGDSGKLNTGELFF.